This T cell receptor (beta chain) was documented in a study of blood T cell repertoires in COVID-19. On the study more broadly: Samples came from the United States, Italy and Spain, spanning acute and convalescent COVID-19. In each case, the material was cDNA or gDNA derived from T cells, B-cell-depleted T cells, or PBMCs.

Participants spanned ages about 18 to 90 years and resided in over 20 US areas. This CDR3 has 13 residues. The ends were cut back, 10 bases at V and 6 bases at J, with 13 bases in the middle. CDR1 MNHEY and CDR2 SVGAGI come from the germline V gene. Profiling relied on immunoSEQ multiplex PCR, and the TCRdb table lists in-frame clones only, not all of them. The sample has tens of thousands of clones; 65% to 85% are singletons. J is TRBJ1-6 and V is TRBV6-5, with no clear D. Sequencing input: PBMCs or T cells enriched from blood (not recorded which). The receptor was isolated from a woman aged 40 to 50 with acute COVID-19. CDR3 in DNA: TGTGCCACCGTACCATACGGTAATTCACCCCTCCACTTT. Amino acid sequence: CATVPYGNSPLHF.